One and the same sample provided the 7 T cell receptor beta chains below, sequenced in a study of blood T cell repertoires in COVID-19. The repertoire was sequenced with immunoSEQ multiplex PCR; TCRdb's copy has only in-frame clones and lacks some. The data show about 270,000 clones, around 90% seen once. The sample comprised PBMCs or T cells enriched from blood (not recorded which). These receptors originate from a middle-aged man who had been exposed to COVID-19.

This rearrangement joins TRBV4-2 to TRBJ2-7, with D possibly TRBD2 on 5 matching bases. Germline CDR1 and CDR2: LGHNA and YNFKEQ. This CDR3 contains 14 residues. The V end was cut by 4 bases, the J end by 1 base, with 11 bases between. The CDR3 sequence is CASSPTDSSYEQYF. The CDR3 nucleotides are TGTGCCAGCAGCCCCACGGACTCTTCCTACGAGCAGTACTTC.

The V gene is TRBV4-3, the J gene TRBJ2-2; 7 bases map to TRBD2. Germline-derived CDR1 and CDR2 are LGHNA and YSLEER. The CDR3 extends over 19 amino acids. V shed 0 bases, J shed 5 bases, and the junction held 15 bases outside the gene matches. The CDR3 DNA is TGCGCCAGCAGCCAAGATTCGGCGCGGGACTACCTAAGGACCGGGGAGCTGTTTTTT. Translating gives CASSQDSARDYLRTGELFF.

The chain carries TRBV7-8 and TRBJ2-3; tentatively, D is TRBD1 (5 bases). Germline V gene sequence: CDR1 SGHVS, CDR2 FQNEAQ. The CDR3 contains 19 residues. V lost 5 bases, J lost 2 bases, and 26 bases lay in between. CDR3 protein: CASSQIKRSGLRHTDTQYF. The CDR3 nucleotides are TGTGCCAGCAGCCAAATCAAGCGCTCAGGGTTGCGGCACACAGATACGCAGTATTTT.

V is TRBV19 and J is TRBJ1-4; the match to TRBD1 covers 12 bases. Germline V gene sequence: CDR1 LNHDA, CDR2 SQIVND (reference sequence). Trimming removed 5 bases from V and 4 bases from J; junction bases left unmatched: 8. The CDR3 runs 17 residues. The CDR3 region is CASSRRDRGLLNEKLFF. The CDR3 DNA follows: TGTGCCAGTAGTCGCCGGGACAGGGGGCTTCTTAATGAAAAACTGTTTTTT.

The DNA for the CDR3 is TGTGCCAGCAGCCCATGGGGGGTCAGCAATCAGCCCCAGCATTTT. Translation gives CASSPWGVSNQPQHF. V and J are TRBV6-5 and TRBJ1-5; weak D call: TRBD1 (5 bases). V was cut by 6 bases and J by 1 base, with 13 bases left in between. Per the germline V gene, CDR1 is MNHEY and CDR2 is SVGAGI. The CDR3 consists of 15 residues.

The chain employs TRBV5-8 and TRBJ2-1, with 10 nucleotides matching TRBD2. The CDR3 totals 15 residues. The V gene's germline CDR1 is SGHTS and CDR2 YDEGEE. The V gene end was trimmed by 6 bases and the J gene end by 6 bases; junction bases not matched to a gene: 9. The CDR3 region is CASIHGTSAFNEQFF. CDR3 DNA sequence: TGTGCCAGCATCCACGGGACTAGCGCTTTCAATGAGCAGTTCTTC.

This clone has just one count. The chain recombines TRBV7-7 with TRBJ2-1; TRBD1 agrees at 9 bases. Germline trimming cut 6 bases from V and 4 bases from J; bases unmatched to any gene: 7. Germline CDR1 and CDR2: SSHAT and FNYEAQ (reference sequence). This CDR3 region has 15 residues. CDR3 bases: TGTGCCAGCAGTTCACCGGGACAGGGATACAATGAGCAGTTCTTC. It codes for CASSSPGQGYNEQFF.